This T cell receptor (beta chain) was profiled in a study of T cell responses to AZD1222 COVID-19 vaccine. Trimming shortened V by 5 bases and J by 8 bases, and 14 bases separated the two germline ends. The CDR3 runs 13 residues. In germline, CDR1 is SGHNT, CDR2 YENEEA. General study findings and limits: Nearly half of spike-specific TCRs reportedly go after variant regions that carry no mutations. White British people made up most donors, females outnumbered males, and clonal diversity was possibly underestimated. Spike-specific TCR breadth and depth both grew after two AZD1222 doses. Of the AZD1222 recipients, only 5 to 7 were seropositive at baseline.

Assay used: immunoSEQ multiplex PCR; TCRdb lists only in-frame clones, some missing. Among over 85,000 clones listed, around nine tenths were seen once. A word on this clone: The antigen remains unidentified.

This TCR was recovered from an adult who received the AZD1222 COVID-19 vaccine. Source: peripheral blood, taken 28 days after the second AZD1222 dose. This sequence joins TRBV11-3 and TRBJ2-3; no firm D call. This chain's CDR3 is CASSPLNVVTQYF. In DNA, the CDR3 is TGTGCCAGCAGCCCCCTAAATGTTGTTACGCAGTATTTT.